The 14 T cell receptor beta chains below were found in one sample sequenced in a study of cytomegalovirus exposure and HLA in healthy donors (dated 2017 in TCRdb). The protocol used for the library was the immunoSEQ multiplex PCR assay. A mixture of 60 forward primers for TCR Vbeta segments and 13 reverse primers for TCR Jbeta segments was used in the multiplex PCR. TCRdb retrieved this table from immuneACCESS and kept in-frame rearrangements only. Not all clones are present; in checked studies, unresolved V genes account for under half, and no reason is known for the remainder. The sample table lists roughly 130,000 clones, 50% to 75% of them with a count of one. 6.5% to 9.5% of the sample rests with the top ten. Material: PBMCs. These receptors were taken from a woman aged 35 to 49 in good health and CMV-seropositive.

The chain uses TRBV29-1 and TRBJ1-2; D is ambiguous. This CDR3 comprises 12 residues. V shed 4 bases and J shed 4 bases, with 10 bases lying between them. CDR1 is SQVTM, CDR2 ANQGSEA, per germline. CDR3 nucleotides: TGCAGCGTTGGCGATATCGGCTATGGCTACACCTTC. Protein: CSVGDIGYGYTF.

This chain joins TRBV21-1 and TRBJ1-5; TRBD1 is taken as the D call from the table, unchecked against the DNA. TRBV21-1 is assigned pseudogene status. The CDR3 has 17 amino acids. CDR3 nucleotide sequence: TGTGCCAGCAGCAAAGAAGGGGTTGTTGATTGCAATCAGCCCCAGCATTTT. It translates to CASSKEGVVDCNQPQHF.

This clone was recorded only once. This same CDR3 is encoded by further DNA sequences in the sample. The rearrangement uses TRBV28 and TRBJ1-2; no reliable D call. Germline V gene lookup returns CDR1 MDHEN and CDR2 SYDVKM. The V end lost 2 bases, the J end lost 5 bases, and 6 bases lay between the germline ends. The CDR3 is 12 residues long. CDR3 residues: CASSLRDYGYTF. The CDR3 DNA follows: TGTGCCAGCAGTTTACGAGATTATGGCTACACCTTC.

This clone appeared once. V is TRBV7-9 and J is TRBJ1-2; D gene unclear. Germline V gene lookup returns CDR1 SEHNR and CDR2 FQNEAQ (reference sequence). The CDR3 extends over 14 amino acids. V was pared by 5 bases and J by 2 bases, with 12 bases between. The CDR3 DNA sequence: TGTGCCAGCAGCGGGTCCGCGGTGAACTATGGCTACACCTTC. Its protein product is CASSGSAVNYGYTF.

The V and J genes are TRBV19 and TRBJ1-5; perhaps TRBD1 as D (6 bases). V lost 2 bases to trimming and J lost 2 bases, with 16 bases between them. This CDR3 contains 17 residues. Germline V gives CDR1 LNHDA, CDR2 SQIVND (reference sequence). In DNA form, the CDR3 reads TGTGCCAGTAGTATACAGGGAGGGGGGGTCGGCAATCAGCCCCAGCATTTT. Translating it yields CASSIQGGGVGNQPQHF.

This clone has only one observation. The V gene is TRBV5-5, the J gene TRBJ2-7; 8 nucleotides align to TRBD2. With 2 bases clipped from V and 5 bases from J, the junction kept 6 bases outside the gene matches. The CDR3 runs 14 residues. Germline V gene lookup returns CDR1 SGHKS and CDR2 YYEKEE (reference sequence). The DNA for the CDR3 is TGTGCCAGCAGCTTCTCGGGGGGGCCCAACGAGCAGTACTTC. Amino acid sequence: CASSFSGGPNEQYF.

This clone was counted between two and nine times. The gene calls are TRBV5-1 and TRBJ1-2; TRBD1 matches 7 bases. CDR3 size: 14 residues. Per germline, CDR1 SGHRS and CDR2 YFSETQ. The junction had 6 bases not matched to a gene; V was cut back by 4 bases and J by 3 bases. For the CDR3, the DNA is TGCGCCAGCAGCCCCGGGACAGCAGACTATGGCTACACCTTC. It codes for CASSPGTADYGYTF.

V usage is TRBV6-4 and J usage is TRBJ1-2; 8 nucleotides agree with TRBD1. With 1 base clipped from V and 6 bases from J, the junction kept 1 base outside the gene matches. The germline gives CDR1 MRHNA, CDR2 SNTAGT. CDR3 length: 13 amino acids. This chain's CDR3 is CASSDLQGDGYTF. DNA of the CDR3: TGTGCCAGCAGTGACTTACAGGGGGATGGCTACACCTTC.

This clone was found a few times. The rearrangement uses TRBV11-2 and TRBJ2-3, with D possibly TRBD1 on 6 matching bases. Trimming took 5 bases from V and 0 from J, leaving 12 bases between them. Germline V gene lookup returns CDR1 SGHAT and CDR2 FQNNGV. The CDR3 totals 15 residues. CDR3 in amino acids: CASSRDTLSTDTQYF. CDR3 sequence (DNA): TGTGCCAGCAGCCGGGACACACTCAGCACAGATACGCAGTATTTT.

The DNA for the CDR3 is TGTGCCAGCAGCTTAGACAGAAGCGGCACTGAAGCTTTCTTT. It specifies CASSLDRSGTEAFF. The chain combines TRBV7-9 with TRBJ1-1, with unresolved D. The CDR3 is made up of 14 amino acids. V was cut by 1 base and J by 4 bases, with 10 bases left in between. Germline loops: CDR1 SEHNR, CDR2 FQNEAQ (reference sequence).

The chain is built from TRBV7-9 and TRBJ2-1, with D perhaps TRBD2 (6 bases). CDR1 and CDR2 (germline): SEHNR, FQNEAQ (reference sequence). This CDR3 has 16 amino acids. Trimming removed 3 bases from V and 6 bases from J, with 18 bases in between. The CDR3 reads CASSFPDYPGTNEQFF. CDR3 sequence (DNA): TGTGCCAGCAGCTTCCCGGACTACCCGGGAACCAATGAGCAGTTCTTC.

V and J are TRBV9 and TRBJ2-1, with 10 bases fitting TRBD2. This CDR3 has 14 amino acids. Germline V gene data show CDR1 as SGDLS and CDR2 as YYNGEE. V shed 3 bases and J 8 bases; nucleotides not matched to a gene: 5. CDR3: CASSASSGSHEQFF. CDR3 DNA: TGTGCCAGCAGCGCTTCTAGCGGGAGTCATGAGCAGTTCTTC.

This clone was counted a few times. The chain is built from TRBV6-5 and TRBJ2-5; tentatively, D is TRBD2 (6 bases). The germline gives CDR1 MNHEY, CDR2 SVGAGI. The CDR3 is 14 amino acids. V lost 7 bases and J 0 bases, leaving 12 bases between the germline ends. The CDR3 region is CASTAGTHQETQYF. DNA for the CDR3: TGTGCCAGCACCGCCGGGACTCACCAAGAGACCCAGTACTTC.

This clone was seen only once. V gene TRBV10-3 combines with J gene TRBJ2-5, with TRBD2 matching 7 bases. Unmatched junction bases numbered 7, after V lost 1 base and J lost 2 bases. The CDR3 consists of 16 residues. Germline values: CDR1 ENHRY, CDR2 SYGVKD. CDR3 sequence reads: CAISEFRSGAQETQYF. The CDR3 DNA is TGTGCCATCAGTGAGTTTCGAAGCGGGGCGCAAGAGACCCAGTACTTC.